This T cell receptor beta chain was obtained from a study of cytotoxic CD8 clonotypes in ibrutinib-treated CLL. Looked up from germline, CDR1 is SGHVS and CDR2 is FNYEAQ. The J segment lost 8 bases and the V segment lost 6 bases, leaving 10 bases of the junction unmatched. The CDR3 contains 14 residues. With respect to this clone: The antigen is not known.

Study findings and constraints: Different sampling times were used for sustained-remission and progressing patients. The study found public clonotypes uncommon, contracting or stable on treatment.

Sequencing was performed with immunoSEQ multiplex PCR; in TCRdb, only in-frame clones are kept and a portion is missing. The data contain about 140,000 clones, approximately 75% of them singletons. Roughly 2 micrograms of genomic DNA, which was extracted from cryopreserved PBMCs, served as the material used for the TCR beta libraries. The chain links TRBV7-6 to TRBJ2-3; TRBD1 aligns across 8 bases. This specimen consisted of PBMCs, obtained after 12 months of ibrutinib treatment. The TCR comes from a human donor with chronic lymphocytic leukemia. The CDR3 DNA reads TGTGCCAGCAGTCAGACAGGGGCATGGGCTACGCAGTATTTT. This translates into CASSQTGAWATQYF.